Below, 4 T cell receptor beta chains from the same sample are listed, as sequenced in a study of blood T cell repertoires in COVID-19. Repertoires were generated with immunoSEQ multiplex PCR, while TCRdb's copy carries only in-frame clones and drops some. The sample holds hundreds of thousands of clones, 82% seen once. Sequenced input: PBMCs or T cells enriched from blood (not recorded which). These receptors were collected from a woman aged 55 to 70 who had recovered from COVID-19.

The chain recombines TRBV11-3 with TRBJ2-2; D may be TRBD2 (5 bases). Per germline, CDR1 SGHNT and CDR2 YENEEA. CDR3 length equals 12 residues. The V gene lost 4 bases and the J gene lost 7 bases, with 7 bases spanning the gap. CDR3 sequence reads: CASSSRGGELFF. In DNA form, the CDR3 reads TGTGCCAGCAGCTCACGGGGCGGGGAGCTGTTTTTT.

V and J are TRBV7-9 and TRBJ1-3; 7 nucleotides agree with TRBD1. V shed 6 bases, J shed 1 base, and the junction held 9 bases outside the gene matches. This CDR3 has 16 amino acids. The V gene's germline CDR1 is SEHNR and CDR2 FQNEAQ (reference sequence). The CDR3 region has the DNA TGTGCCAGCAGGGGACAGCAGTACCAGTCTGGAAACACCATATATTTT. The encoded protein is CASRGQQYQSGNTIYF.

The chain uses TRBV4-1 and TRBJ2-1; 9 bases align to TRBD2. This CDR3 comprises 17 residues. Trimming took 4 bases from V and 0 from J; bases not matched to a gene: 7. Germline-derived CDR1 and CDR2 are MGHRA and YSYEKL. CDR3 residues: CASSPGGSGGSYNEQFF. DNA for the CDR3: TGCGCCAGCAGCCCCGGTGGTAGCGGGGGCTCCTACAATGAGCAGTTCTTC.

The CDR3 DNA reads as TGTGCCATCAGTGTGGGACAGGGGGTTAACACCGGGGAGCTGTTTTTT. Protein product: CAISVGQGVNTGELFF. The chain combines TRBV10-3 with TRBJ2-2, with 11 positions matching TRBD1. V shed 4 bases, J shed 2 bases, and the junction held 3 bases outside the gene matches. This CDR3 comprises 16 residues. Germline V CDR1 and CDR2: ENHRY, SYGVKD.